This T cell receptor (beta chain) was recorded in a study of regulatory T cells in long-lasting Graves disease. In building TCR beta libraries, iRepertoire HTBI primers were used together with Arm-PCR of CDR3 regions. TCRdb independently ran MiXCR on the multiplex PCR reads; one entry per CDR3 protein. The table shows about 530,000 distinct CDR3 sequences, with roughly 15% occurring only once. Sample time point: newly diagnosed GD, antithyroid drugs for less than 3 months. The authors made the TCR library using RNA they extracted from PBMCs. CDR3 length: 20 amino acids. Trimming took 6 bases from V and 0 from J; bases not matched to a gene: 19. Looked up from germline, CDR1 is SGHTA and CDR2 is FQGNSA. In this sample, this clonotype turned up a few times. These data also formed part of another study, on T cells in Graves' hyperthyroidism and ophthalmopathy.

The material was peripheral blood mononuclear cells (PBMCs), obtained at new diagnosis, from a patient treated with antithyroid drugs. The sequence was obtained from a woman aged 40-60 years with Graves disease. The rearrangement joins TRBV7-2 to TRBJ2-2; 7 bases map to TRBD1. The CDR3 DNA reads TGTGCCAGCAGTCAACGCCAGGGGGACCTTGGTCTTACGAACACCGGGGAGCTGTTTTTT. Protein sequence: CASSQRQGDLGLTNTGELFF. The entire variable domain, with the rest obtained from reference TRBV7-2 and TRBJ2-2, is as follows: GAGVSQSPSNKVTEKGKDVELRCDPISGHTALYWYRQSLGQGLEFLIYFQGNSAPDKSGLPSDRFSAERTGGSVSTLTIQRTQQEDSAVYLCASSQRQGDLGLTNTGELFFGEGSRLTVL.